This T cell receptor (beta chain) is from a study of glioma-infiltrating T cells after dendritic cell vaccination. Across the whole study: Autologous tumor lysate-pulsed dendritic cell vaccination was given between the early 2000s and the early 2010s.

The primer mix had 60 V beta and 13 J beta primers. The method was immunoSEQ multiplex PCR; TCRdb's version includes in-frame clones alone and lacks a portion of them. The table includes 80,000 to 100,000 clones, about four fifths detected once. With 4 bases removed from V and 7 bases from J, the gap between germline ends came to 17 bases. The germline V gene has CDR1 SGHVS and CDR2 FNYEAQ. This CDR3 is built from 15 residues. The material sequenced was blood, taken before dendritic cell vaccination. The chain uses TRBV7-6 and TRBJ2-1; D might be TRBD2 (6 bases). The origin of this receptor is a human donor with glioblastoma. The CDR3 region has the DNA TGTGCCAGCAGCTCCGGGACTGGGGTCTGGAATGAGCAGTTCTTC. Its protein is CASSSGTGVWNEQFF.